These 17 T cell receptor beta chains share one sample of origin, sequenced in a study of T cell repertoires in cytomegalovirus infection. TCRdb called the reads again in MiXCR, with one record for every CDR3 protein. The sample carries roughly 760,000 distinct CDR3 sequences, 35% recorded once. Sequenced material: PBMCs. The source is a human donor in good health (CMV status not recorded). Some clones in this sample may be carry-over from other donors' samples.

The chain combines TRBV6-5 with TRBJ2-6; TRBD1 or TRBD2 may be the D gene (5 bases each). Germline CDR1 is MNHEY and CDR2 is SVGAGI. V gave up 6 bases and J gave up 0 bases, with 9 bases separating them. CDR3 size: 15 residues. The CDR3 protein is CASRGTDSGANVLTF. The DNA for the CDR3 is TGTGCCAGCAGGGGGACGGACTCTGGGGCCAACGTCCTGACTTTC.

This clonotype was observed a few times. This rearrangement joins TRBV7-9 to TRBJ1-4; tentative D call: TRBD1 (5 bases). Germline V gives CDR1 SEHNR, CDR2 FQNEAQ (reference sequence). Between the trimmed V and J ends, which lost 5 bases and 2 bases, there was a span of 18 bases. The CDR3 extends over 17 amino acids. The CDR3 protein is CASSPQSRGRTNEKLFF. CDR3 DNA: TGTGCCAGCAGCCCACAAAGCCGGGGACGGACTAATGAAAAACTGTTTTTT. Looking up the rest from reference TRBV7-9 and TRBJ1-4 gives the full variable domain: DTGVSQNPRHKITKRGQNVTFRCDPISEHNRLYWYRQTLGQGPEFLTYFQNEAQLEKSRLLSDRFSAERPKGSFSTLEIQRTEQGDSAMYLCASSPQSRGRTNEKLFFGSGTQLSVL.

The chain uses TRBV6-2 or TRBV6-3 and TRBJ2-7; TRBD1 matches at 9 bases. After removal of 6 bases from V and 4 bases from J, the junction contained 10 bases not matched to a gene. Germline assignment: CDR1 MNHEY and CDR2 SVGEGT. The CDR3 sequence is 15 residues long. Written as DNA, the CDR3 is TGTGCCAGCAGAATAACCGGGACAGGGATATACGAGCAGTACTTC. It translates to CASRITGTGIYEQYF.

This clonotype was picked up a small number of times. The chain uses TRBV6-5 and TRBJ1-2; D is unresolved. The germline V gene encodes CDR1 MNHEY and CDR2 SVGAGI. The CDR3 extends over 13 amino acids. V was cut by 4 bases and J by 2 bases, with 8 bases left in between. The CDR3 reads CASSSHLNYGYTF. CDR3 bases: TGTGCCAGCAGTTCTCACTTAAACTATGGCTACACCTTC.

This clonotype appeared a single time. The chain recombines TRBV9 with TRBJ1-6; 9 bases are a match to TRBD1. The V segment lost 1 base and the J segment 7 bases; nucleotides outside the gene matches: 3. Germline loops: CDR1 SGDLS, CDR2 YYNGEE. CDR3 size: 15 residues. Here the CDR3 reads CASSVSGTGNSPLHF. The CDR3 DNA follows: TGTGCCAGCAGCGTATCCGGGACAGGGAATTCACCCCTCCACTTT.

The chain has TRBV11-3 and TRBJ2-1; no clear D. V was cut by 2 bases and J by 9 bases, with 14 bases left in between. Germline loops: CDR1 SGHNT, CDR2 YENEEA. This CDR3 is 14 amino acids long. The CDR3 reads CASSLNRMAIEQFF. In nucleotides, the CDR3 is TGTGCCAGCAGCTTAAATAGAATGGCCATTGAGCAGTTCTTC.

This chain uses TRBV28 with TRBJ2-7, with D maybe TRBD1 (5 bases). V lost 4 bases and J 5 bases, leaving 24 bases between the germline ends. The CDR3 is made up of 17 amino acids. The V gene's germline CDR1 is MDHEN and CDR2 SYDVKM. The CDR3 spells CASSSMRPRQGKHEQYF. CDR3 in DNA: TGTGCCAGCAGTTCTATGCGGCCCCGGCAGGGTAAACACGAGCAGTACTTC.

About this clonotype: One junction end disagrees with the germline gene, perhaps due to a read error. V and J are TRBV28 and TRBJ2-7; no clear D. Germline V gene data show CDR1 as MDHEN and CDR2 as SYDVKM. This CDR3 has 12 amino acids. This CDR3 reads CVSSFGSGEQYF. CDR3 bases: TGTGTCAGCAGCTTCGGGTCGGGCGAGCAGTACTTC.

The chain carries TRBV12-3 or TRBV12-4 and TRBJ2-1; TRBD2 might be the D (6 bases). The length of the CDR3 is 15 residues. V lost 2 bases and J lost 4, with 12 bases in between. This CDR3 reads CASSLMASEYNEQFF. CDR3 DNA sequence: TGTGCCAGCAGTTTAATGGCTAGCGAGTACAATGAGCAGTTCTTC.

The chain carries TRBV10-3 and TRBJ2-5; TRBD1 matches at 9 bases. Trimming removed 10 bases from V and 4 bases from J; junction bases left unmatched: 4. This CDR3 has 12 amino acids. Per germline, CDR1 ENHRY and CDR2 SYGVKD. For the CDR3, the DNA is TGTGCCACACAGGGGGCGGGAGAGACCCAGTACTTC. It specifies CATQGAGETQYF.

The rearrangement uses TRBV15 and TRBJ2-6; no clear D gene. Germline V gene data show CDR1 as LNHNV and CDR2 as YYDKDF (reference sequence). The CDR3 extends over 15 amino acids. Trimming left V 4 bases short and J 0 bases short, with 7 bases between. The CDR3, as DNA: TGTGCCACCAGCATCTACAGCTCTGGGGCCAACGTCCTGACTTTC. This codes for CATSIYSSGANVLTF.

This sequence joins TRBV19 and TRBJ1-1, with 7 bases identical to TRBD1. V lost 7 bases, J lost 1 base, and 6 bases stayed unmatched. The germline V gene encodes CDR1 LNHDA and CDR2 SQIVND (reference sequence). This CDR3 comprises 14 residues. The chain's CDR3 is CASTLTGRNTEAFF. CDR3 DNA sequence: TGTGCCAGTACCCTGACAGGGAGGAACACTGAAGCTTTCTTT.

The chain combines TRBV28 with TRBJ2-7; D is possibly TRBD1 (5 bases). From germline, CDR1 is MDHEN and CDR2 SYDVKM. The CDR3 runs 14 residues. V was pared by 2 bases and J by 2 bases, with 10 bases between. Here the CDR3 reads CASSLRQRPYEQYF. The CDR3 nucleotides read TGTGCCAGCAGTTTAAGACAGAGGCCCTACGAGCAGTACTTC.

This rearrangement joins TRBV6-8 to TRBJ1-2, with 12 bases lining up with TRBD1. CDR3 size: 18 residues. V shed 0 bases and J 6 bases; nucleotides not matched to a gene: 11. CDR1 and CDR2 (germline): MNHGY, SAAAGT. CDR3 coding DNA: TGTGCCAGCAGTTACTCACCGGGACAGGGGGCGCCAAGGGATGGCTACACCTTC. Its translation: CASSYSPGQGAPRDGYTF.

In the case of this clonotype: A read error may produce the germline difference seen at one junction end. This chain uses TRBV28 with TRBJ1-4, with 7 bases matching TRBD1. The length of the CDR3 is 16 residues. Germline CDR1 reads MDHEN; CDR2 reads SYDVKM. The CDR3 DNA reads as TGTGCCAGCACCTTTGCACAGGGGCGCCTAATGAAAAATCTGTTTTTT. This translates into CASTFAQGRLMKNLFF.

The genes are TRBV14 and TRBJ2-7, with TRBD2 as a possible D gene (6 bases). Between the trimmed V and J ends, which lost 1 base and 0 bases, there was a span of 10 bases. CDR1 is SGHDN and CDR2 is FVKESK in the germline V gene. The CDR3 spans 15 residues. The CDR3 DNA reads TGTGCCAGCAGCCAAGCGGCGGGGAGCTCCTACGAGCAGTACTTC. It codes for CASSQAAGSSYEQYF.

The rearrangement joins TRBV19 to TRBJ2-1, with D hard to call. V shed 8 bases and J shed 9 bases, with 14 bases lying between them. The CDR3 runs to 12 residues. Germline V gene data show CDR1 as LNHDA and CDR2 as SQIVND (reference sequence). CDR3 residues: CASGFIASEQFF. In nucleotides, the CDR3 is TGTGCCAGTGGATTCATAGCTTCTGAGCAGTTCTTC. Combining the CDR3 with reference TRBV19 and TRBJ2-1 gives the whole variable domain DGGITQSPKYLFRKEGQNVTLSCEQNLNHDAMYWYRQDPGQGLRLIYYSQIVNDFQKGDIAEGYSVSREKKESFPLTVTSAQKNPTAFYLCASGFIASEQFFGPGTRLTVL.